This T cell receptor (beta chain) originates from a study of blood T cell repertoires in COVID-19. As for the study in general: The United States, Italy and Spain supplied acute and convalescent COVID-19 samples.

Germline V CDR1 and CDR2: SGHAT, FQNNGV. The junction had 6 bases not matched to a gene; V was cut back by 5 bases and J by 2 bases. This CDR3 is built from 16 residues. TCRdb's copy holds only in-frame clones and misses some; the assay was immunoSEQ multiplex PCR. The data show roughly 88,000 clones, about nine tenths seen once. The receptor was isolated from a woman aged 50 to 60 in a cohort sampled during active COVID-19. The genes are TRBV11-2 and TRBJ1-3; 10 positions agree with TRBD1. The specimen was peripheral blood. CDR3 loop: CASSRGQGSTGNTIYF. In DNA form, the CDR3 reads TGTGCCAGCAGCCGGGGACAGGGGTCAACTGGAAACACCATATATTTT. Using reference TRBV11-2 and TRBJ1-3 for the parts outside the CDR3, the full variable domain is EAGVAQSPRYKIIEKRQSVAFWCNPISGHATLYWYQQILGQGPKLLIQFQNNGVVDDSQLPKDRFSAERLKGVDSTLKIQPAKLEDSAVYLCASSRGQGSTGNTIYFGEGSWLTVV.